This T cell receptor (beta chain) was identified in a study of vaccination and CD4 T cells after COVID-19. Study-wide background: Among convalescent patients, a few were sampled at day 14 and at days 161 to 241 post-vaccination. From HCoV-229E, HCoV-OC43, HCoV-NL63 and SARS-CoV-2, overlapping spike peptides were used to stimulate the cells.

Sequence data for DNA of cultured CD4+ T cells were generated by the Oncomine TCR Beta short-read assay. In TCRdb, the PCR reads were re-called with MiXCR into one record per CDR3 protein. The sample records about 15,000 distinct CDR3 sequences, roughly 44% being singletons. In regard to this clonotype: What it binds is not known.

Indicated time point: late sampling 161 to 241 days after vaccination in three convalescent patients. Noted treatment: roughly 10-day PBMC culture with coronavirus spike peptide pools or control peptides (ViraFEST assay). Per well, some 2 million PBMCs were cultured in the presence of about 10 IU/ml IL-2 and 9.5 to 10 ug/ml peptide pools. J was trimmed by 0 bases and V by 4 bases; bases with no gene match: 8. Germline CDR1 SGHRS, CDR2 YFSETQ. The CDR3 extends over 18 amino acids. Here the sequenced sample was CD4+ T cells from blood, cultured in vitro, taken about 7 months after SARS-CoV-2 vaccination. The receptor was isolated from a human donor who had recovered from COVID-19. J is TRBJ1-6 and V is TRBV5-1; TRBD1 matches 9 bases. The chain's CDR3 is CASSLGTGWSSYNSPLHF. CDR3 DNA: TGCGCCAGCAGCCTCGGGACAGGGTGGAGCTCCTATAATTCACCCCTCCACTTT.